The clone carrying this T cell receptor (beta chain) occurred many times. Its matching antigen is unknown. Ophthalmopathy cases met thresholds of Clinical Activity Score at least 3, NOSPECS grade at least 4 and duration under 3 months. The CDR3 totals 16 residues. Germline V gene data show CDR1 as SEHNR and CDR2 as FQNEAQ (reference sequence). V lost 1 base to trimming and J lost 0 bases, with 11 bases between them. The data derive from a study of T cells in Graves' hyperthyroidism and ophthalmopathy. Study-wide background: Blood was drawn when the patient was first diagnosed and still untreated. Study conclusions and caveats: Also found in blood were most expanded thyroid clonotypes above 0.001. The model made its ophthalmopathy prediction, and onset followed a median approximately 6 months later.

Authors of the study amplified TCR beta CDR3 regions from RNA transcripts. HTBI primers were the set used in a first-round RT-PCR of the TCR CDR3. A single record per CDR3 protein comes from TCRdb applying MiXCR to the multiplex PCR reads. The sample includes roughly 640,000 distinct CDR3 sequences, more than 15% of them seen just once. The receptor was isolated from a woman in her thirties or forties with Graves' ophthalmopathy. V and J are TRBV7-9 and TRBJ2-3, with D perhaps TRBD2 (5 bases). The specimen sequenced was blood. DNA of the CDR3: TGTGCCAGCAGCTTAGGGAGTGGGAGTAGCACAGATACGCAGTATTTT. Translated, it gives CASSLGSGSSTDTQYF.